Here is one T cell receptor (beta chain) with its context. The antigen is unknown. The data derive from a study of cytomegalovirus exposure and HLA in healthy donors. About the study: Roughly 170 million T cells yielded 100 million or so unique TCR beta sequences in earlier analysis.

The germline gives CDR1 LNHDA, CDR2 SQIVND (reference sequence). CDR3 size: 15 residues. V was cut by 7 bases and J by 1 base, with 16 bases left in between. Study-wide points: A few CMV-associated chains were confirmed in vitro to be specific for CMV antigens.

PCR employed 60 Vbeta and 13 Jbeta primers. Repertoires were generated with immunoSEQ multiplex PCR, while TCRdb's copy carries only in-frame clones and drops some. The sample shows approximately 61,000 clones, roughly 74% of them seen only once. The chain carries TRBV19 and TRBJ1-1; possible D gene TRBD1, 6 bases. The material sequenced was PBMCs. The receptor was derived from a man aged 18 to 29 in good health and CMV-seropositive. CDR3 coding DNA: TGTGCCAGTACCGCGGAGATGACAGGGAACACTGAAGCTTTCTTT. Its translation: CASTAEMTGNTEAFF.